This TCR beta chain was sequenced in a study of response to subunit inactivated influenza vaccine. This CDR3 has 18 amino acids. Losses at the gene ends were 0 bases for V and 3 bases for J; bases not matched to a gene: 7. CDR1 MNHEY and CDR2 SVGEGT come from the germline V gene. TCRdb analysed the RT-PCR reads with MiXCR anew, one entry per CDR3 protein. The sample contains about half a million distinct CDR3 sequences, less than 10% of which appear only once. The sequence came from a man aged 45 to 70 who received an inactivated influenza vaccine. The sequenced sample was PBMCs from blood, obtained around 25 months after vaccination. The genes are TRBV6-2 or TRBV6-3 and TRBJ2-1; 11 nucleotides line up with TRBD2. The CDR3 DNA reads TGTGCCAGCAGTTACTCACTAGCGGGAGCTAGTAACTACAATGAGCAGTTCTTC. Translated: CASSYSLAGASNYNEQFF.